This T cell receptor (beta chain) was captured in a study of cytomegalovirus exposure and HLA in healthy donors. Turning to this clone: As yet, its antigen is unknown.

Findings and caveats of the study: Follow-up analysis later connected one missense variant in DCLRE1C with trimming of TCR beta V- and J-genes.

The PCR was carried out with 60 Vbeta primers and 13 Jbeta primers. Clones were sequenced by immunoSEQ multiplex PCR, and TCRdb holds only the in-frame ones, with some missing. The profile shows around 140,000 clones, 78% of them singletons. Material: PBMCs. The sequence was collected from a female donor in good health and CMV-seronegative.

This CDR3 reads CASSHRTYDYEQYF. The CDR3 DNA is TGTGCCAGCAGCCACCGGACTTATGACTACGAGCAGTACTTC. The chain employs TRBV6-5 and TRBJ2-7; a possible D gene is TRBD2 (5 bases). Looked up from germline, CDR1 is MNHEY and CDR2 is SVGAGI. The CDR3 has 14 amino acids. Trimming removed 6 bases at V and 3 bases at J, with 15 bases between.